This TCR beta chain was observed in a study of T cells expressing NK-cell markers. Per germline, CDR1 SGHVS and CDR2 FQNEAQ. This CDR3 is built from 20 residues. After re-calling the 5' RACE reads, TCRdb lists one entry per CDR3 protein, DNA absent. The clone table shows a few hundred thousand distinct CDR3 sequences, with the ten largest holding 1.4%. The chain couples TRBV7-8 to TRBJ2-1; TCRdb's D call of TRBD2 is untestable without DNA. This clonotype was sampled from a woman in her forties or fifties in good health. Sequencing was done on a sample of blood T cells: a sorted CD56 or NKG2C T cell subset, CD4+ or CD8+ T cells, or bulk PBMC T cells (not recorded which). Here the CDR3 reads CASSLARLAGGPSSYNEQFF.